The 7 T cell receptor beta chains reported below all come from one sample, sequenced in a study of response to subunit inactivated influenza vaccine. TCRdb analysed the RT-PCR reads with MiXCR anew, one entry per CDR3 protein. This sample has hundreds of thousands of distinct CDR3 sequences, with 6% to 9% found just once. This sample comprised PBMCs from blood, obtained around 2 years after vaccination. The source is a man in his fifties or sixties who received an inactivated influenza vaccine.

The gene calls are TRBV20-1 and TRBJ2-1; D perhaps matches TRBD2 (5 bases). The CDR3 is 16 residues long. Looked up from germline, CDR1 is DFQATT and CDR2 is SNEGSKA (reference sequence). Between the trimmed V and J ends, which lost 6 bases and 5 bases, there was a span of 23 bases. Here the CDR3 reads CSAPSALAVHHNEQFF. CDR3 nucleotide sequence: TGCAGTGCCCCTTCCGCTCTAGCAGTTCACCACAATGAGCAGTTCTTC.

The table lists this clonotype with many counts. The rearrangement joins TRBV20-1 to TRBJ2-5, with D possibly TRBD2 on 5 matching bases. Per germline, CDR1 DFQATT and CDR2 SNEGSKA (reference sequence). V was clipped by 1 base and J by 3 bases, with 18 bases between them. CDR3 length: 16 amino acids. The CDR3 region is CSARAASSRSKETQYF. The CDR3 nucleotides read TGCAGTGCTAGAGCAGCTAGCTCTCGGTCTAAAGAGACCCAGTACTTC.

This clonotype has more than one count but fewer than ten. The rearrangement joins TRBV7-2 to TRBJ2-7, with TRBD2 identical over 8 bases. The germline V gene encodes CDR1 SGHTA and CDR2 FQGNSA. The CDR3 length is 15 residues. The trim removed 5 bases at V and 5 bases at J, leaving 11 bases unmatched. Here the CDR3 DNA reads TGTGCCAGCAGCATAATTCGGGGGGGCAGGGACGAGCAGTACTTC. This translates into CASSIIRGGRDEQYF.

This clonotype occurred a few times. This chain joins TRBV27 and TRBJ2-5; a weak D match, TRBD1 (6 bases). V shed 4 bases and J shed 1 base, with 10 bases lying between them. Germline V CDR1 and CDR2: MNHEY, SMNVEV (reference sequence). CDR3 length: 14 residues. CDR3 residues: CASSWGLSQETQYF. Here the CDR3 DNA reads TGTGCCAGCAGTTGGGGGCTGTCCCAAGAGACCCAGTACTTC.

The chain links TRBV4-2 to TRBJ2-7, with TRBD2 matching over 12 bases. V shed 0 bases, J shed 5 bases, and the junction held 5 bases outside the gene matches. Looked up from germline, CDR1 is LGHNA and CDR2 is YNFKEQ. This CDR3 is built from 16 residues. The CDR3 protein is CASSQDETSGSNEQYF. CDR3 coding DNA: TGTGCCAGCAGCCAAGATGAGACTAGCGGGAGCAACGAGCAGTACTTC.

The table lists this clonotype with many counts. This rearrangement joins TRBV7-9 to TRBJ1-4; D unresolved. CDR1 SEHNR and CDR2 FQNEAQ come from the germline V gene (reference sequence). V shed 4 bases and J shed 4 bases, with 4 bases lying between them. This CDR3 is 12 amino acids long. The CDR3 spells CASSYSNEKLFF. CDR3 bases: TGTGCCAGCAGCTACAGTAATGAAAAACTGTTTTTT.

V usage is TRBV5-6 and J usage is TRBJ1-1; a weak D match, TRBD1 (5 bases). CDR1 is SGHDT and CDR2 is YYEEEE in the germline V gene. V was pared by 5 bases and J by 8 bases, with 19 bases between. The CDR3 consists of 14 residues. The CDR3 spells CASSSMRGSSEAFF. The CDR3 DNA reads as TGTGCCAGCAGTTCTATGCGGGGGTCGTCGGAAGCTTTCTTT.